This T cell receptor (beta chain) is from a study of blood T cell repertoires in COVID-19. Study at large: COVID-19 samples collected from the United States, Italy and Spain covered acute and convalescent phases. T cells, B-cell-depleted T cells, or PBMCs supplied cDNA or gDNA.

The CDR3 loop spans 15 amino acids. V was pared by 2 bases and J by 6 bases, with 16 bases between. Germline V lookup: CDR1 LGHNA, CDR2 YSLEER. In the study's own analysis: Amplification with reference gene primers provided the estimates of nucleated cell counts. The assay was immunoSEQ multiplex PCR, and TCRdb's table has in-frame clones only and misses some. That table gives V, J and clone size, and the DNA gave D and trimming. The repertoire holds 150,000 to 200,000 clones, approximately 90% seen once, with 0.5% to 0.65% in the top ten. The chain has TRBV4-3 and TRBJ1-1, with D maybe TRBD1 (5 bases). Sequencing was done on a sample of peripheral blood. The clonotype was recovered from a man aged 45-65 years with acute or convalescent COVID-19. CDR3 sequence: CASSQRWVGLSEAFF. The CDR3 DNA reads as TGCGCCAGCAGCCAACGTTGGGTGGGGCTGTCTGAAGCTTTCTTT.